Shown below are 29 T cell receptor beta chains from a single sample sequenced in a study of OX40 agonist ivuxolimab in advanced cancers. Library method: the immunoSEQ multiplex PCR assay. In its TCRdb copy, this immuneACCESS table keeps in-frame sequences only and misses some clones. Where compared with another copy, unresolved V genes explain less than half of these, and the others have no known cause. This sample lists over 45,000 clones; around four fifths were detected once. The ten top clones hold about 4.3% of the sample. The sample was CD4+ or CD8+ T cells sorted from blood, taken in a trial of the OX40 agonist ivuxolimab. These TCRs come from an adult with an advanced solid tumor such as melanoma, head and neck, liver or kidney cancer.

The V call is TRBV28, the J call TRBJ2-7; 8 bases fit TRBD1. Germline trimming cut 3 bases from V and 2 bases from J; bases unmatched to any gene: 3. CDR1 and CDR2 from the germline V gene are MDHEN and SYDVKM. The CDR3 is made up of 14 amino acids. In DNA form, the CDR3 reads TGTGCCAGCAGTTTGACAGGGGACCCCTACGAGCAGTACTTC. Translated: CASSLTGDPYEQYF.

The CDR3 spells CASSSGPGTQYF. DNA of the CDR3: TGTGCCAGCAGCTCCGGCCCGGGGACCCAGTACTTC. The chain carries TRBV11-2 and TRBJ2-5; D is ambiguous. This CDR3 region has 12 residues. Between the trimmed V and J ends, which lost 4 bases and 7 bases, there was a span of 10 bases. The germline V gene encodes CDR1 SGHAT and CDR2 FQNNGV.

The chain has TRBV7-2 and TRBJ1-1, with a weak D call TRBD1 (6 bases). Trimming cost V 1 base and J 0 bases, with 9 bases left between them. The CDR3 spans 15 residues. Germline V gene data show CDR1 as SGHTA and CDR2 as FQGNSA. The CDR3 region has the DNA TGTGCCAGCAGCTTAGGACAGGTCATGAACACTGAAGCTTTCTTT. Its protein is CASSLGQVMNTEAFF.

The chain joins TRBV18 to TRBJ2-2; 9 positions agree with TRBD1. The CDR3 runs to 15 residues. J was trimmed by 2 bases and V by 4 bases; bases with no gene match: 2. Germline loops: CDR1 KGHSH, CDR2 LQKENI. As DNA, the CDR3 is TGTGCCAGCTCACGGACAGGGGCCAACACCGGGGAGCTGTTTTTT. It encodes CASSRTGANTGELFF.

The CDR3 here is CASSPWTSGRSTDTQYF. The CDR3 DNA sequence: TGCGCCAGCAGCCCCTGGACTAGCGGGAGGAGCACAGATACGCAGTATTTT. The chain carries TRBV4-1 and TRBJ2-3; 14 bases map to TRBD2. CDR3 length: 17 amino acids. V was pared by 4 bases and J by 0 bases, with 3 bases of the junction left unmatched. Germline CDR1 is MGHRA and CDR2 is YSYEKL.

This chain connects TRBV9 to TRBJ2-3; 10 bases match TRBD1. The V gene end was trimmed by 0 bases and the J gene end by 3 bases; junction bases not matched to a gene: 7. Germline CDR1 and CDR2: SGDLS and YYNGEE. The CDR3 is 17 residues long. CDR3 sequence: CASSVASMGQGTDTQYF. CDR3 bases: TGTGCCAGCAGCGTAGCTAGTATGGGACAGGGGACAGATACGCAGTATTTT.

V usage is TRBV9 and J usage is TRBJ2-1; 8 bases are a match to TRBD2. The trim removed 0 bases at V and 7 bases at J, leaving 9 bases unmatched. The germline gives CDR1 SGDLS, CDR2 YYNGEE. The CDR3 runs 16 residues. The CDR3 spells CASSVDLAGGWNEQFF. The CDR3 DNA sequence: TGTGCCAGCAGCGTAGATCTCGCGGGGGGCTGGAATGAGCAGTTCTTC.

In its sample, this clone was seen a few times. The rearrangement links TRBV25-1 to TRBJ2-3; 7 bases are shared with TRBD2. V shed 3 bases and J 2 bases; nucleotides not matched to a gene: 2. CDR3 length equals 14 residues. CDR1 is MGHDK, CDR2 SYGVNS, per germline. CDR3 region: CASSDRGVTDTQYF. The CDR3 nucleotides read TGTGCCAGCAGTGACCGGGGGGTCACAGATACGCAGTATTTT.

V and J are TRBV28 and TRBJ1-1, with 8 bases fitting TRBD1. V dropped 3 bases and J dropped 4; count of bases not matched to a gene: 10. Looked up from germline, CDR1 is MDHEN and CDR2 is SYDVKM. This CDR3 region has 16 residues. CDR3 amino acids: CASSLPRQGPGTEAFF. CDR3 in DNA: TGTGCCAGCAGTTTGCCCCGACAGGGGCCGGGCACTGAAGCTTTCTTT.

The chain uses TRBV18 and TRBJ1-1, with a weak D call TRBD1 (6 bases). Trimming shortened V by 4 bases and J by 5 bases, and 14 bases separated the two germline ends. Germline V gene data show CDR1 as KGHSH and CDR2 as LQKENI. This CDR3 has 14 residues. Here the CDR3 reads CASSQIGGSTEAFF. The CDR3 region has the DNA TGTGCCAGCTCACAGATAGGGGGGAGTACTGAAGCTTTCTTT.

V gene TRBV5-1 combines with J gene TRBJ2-7; TRBD1 aligns across 7 bases. J lost 2 bases, V lost 3 bases, and 5 bases had no gene match. The CDR3 spans 14 residues. From germline, CDR1 is SGHRS and CDR2 YFSETQ. The CDR3 nucleotides read TGCGCCAGCAGCTCGAATACAGGGGCCTACGAGCAGTACTTC. This translates into CASSSNTGAYEQYF.

By frequency in the sample, this clone is medium-sized (0.01 to 0.1%). V usage is TRBV19 and J usage is TRBJ2-1; TRBD2 matches 14 bases. V was clipped by 4 bases and J by 8 bases; unmatched bases: 7. The germline gives CDR1 LNHDA, CDR2 SQIVND (reference sequence). The CDR3 is 16 residues long. The chain's CDR3 is CASSTGTSGGRDEQFF. The CDR3 nucleotides read TGTGCCAGTAGTACTGGGACTAGCGGGGGTCGGGATGAGCAGTTCTTC.

J is TRBJ1-1 and V is TRBV29-1, with unresolved D. The CDR3 consists of 10 residues. CDR1 is SQVTM, CDR2 ANQGSEA, per germline. The chain's CDR3 is CSGIDTEAFF. The CDR3 nucleotides are TGCAGTGGGATAGACACTGAAGCTTTCTTT.

Only a few counts were recorded for this clone. The same CDR3 is also encoded by other DNA sequences in this sample. CDR3 nucleotide sequence: TGTGCCAGCAGTCCGGGAAGCTACGAGCAGTACTTC. Translated, it gives CASSPGSYEQYF. The rearrangement links TRBV28 to TRBJ2-7; maybe TRBD2 (5 bases). CDR3 size: 12 residues. Trimming pared 5 bases from V and 3 bases from J, leaving 8 bases between. Germline loops: CDR1 MDHEN, CDR2 SYDVKM.

CDR3 in amino acids: CASSLAIAGRASTDTQYF. The DNA for the CDR3 is TGTGCCAGCAGTTTGGCGATTGCGGGGAGGGCTAGCACAGATACGCAGTATTTT. The chain joins TRBV28 to TRBJ2-3, with TRBD2 matching over 7 bases. The CDR3 spans 18 residues. V dropped 3 bases and J dropped 0; count of bases not matched to a gene: 12. Germline V CDR1 and CDR2: MDHEN, SYDVKM.

This clone has more than one count but fewer than ten. The rearrangement uses TRBV27 and TRBJ1-6; D is ambiguous. V lost 3 bases to trimming and J lost 10 bases, with 10 bases between them. The CDR3 totals 13 residues. Looked up from germline, CDR1 is MNHEY and CDR2 is SMNVEV (reference sequence). In nucleotides, the CDR3 is TGTGCCAGCAGTTTGGTGTTTGGGTCACCCCTCCACTTT. Translating it yields CASSLVFGSPLHF.

The chain employs TRBV5-1 and TRBJ2-5; TRBD1 matches 9 bases. Germline V gives CDR1 SGHRS, CDR2 YFSETQ. Germline trimming cut 4 bases from V and 5 bases from J; bases unmatched to any gene: 6. The length of the CDR3 is 14 residues. The CDR3 here is CASSVTGGGETQYF. CDR3 DNA sequence: TGCGCCAGCAGCGTCACAGGGGGCGGGGAGACCCAGTACTTC.

The chain carries TRBV5-1 and TRBJ2-1; 9 nucleotides agree with TRBD1. Germline lookup yields CDR1 SGHRS and CDR2 YFSETQ. J lost 8 bases, V lost 4 bases, and 7 bases had no gene match. This CDR3 comprises 14 residues. CDR3 region: CASSIGTGWDEQFF. The CDR3 DNA sequence: TGCGCCAGCAGCATAGGGACAGGGTGGGATGAGCAGTTCTTC.

V and J are TRBV6-5 and TRBJ2-7; D is unresolved. Per germline, CDR1 MNHEY and CDR2 SVGAGI. The CDR3 has 11 residues. The germline V and J ends were trimmed by 7 bases and 6 bases, with 10 bases remaining between them. For the CDR3, the DNA is TGTGCCAGCACCGCCCCAGGCGAGCAGTACTTC. It encodes CASTAPGEQYF.

The V call is TRBV4-1, the J call TRBJ2-2; 12 nucleotides align to TRBD2. This CDR3 has 18 residues. J was trimmed by 5 bases and V by 6 bases; bases with no gene match: 13. Germline-derived CDR1 and CDR2 are MGHRA and YSYEKL. The CDR3 bases are TGCGCCAGCAGACAATGGACTAGCGGGGAGAGAACTACCGGGGAGCTGTTTTTT. Its translation is CASRQWTSGERTTGELFF.

The rearrangement links TRBV2 to TRBJ2-1; D tentatively fits TRBD1 or TRBD2 (6 bases each). The CDR3 is made up of 16 amino acids. The ends were cut back, 3 bases at V and 0 bases at J, with 12 bases in the middle. Germline assignment: CDR1 SNHLY and CDR2 FYNNEI. The CDR3 is CASSDPEGDSYNEQFF. Written as DNA, the CDR3 is TGTGCCAGCAGTGATCCGGAGGGGGACTCCTACAATGAGCAGTTCTTC.

On this clone: Distinct nucleotide sequences in the sample also encode this CDR3. The chain carries TRBV4-1 and TRBJ2-1, with a weak D call TRBD2 (7 bases). This CDR3 spans 16 amino acids. Germline-derived CDR1 and CDR2 are MGHRA and YSYEKL. V lost 6 bases and J 4 bases, leaving 19 bases between the germline ends. The CDR3, as DNA: TGCGCCAGCAGGGGGAGGCGGGGGCCAGGGTACAATGAGCAGTTCTTC. This encodes CASRGRRGPGYNEQFF.

The gene calls are TRBV6-5 and TRBJ1-1; 7 bases align to TRBD1. Germline V CDR1 and CDR2: MNHEY, SVGAGI. This CDR3 contains 14 residues. Trimming at V came to 11 bases and at J to 1 base, leaving 10 bases not matched to a gene. CDR3 sequence reads: CASRVGQANTEAFF. CDR3 in DNA: TGTGCCTCACGTGTCGGACAGGCGAACACTGAAGCTTTCTTT.

The chain is built from TRBV10-1 and TRBJ2-7; 7 bases line up with TRBD2. V lost 0 bases and J lost 6; bases outside the gene matches: 11. The CDR3 is made up of 16 amino acids. Looked up from germline, CDR1 is WNHNN and CDR2 is SYGVQD (reference sequence). Here the CDR3 DNA reads TGCGCCAGCAGTGAGTCGGTGCGGGGGAAGGCTGGCGAGCAGTACTTC. Translation gives CASSESVRGKAGEQYF.

The chain couples TRBV28 to TRBJ2-7, with 7 nucleotides matching TRBD1. The CDR3 length is 14 residues. V dropped 5 bases and J dropped 4; count of bases not matched to a gene: 8. Germline loops: CDR1 MDHEN, CDR2 SYDVKM. The CDR3 is CASSTTGLSYEQYF. The CDR3 DNA is TGTGCCAGCAGTACGACAGGGCTCTCATACGAGCAGTACTTC.

The chain links TRBV10-3 to TRBJ1-1; the D is unclear. In germline, CDR1 is ENHRY, CDR2 SYGVKD. This CDR3 region has 13 residues. The V end was cut by 10 bases, the J end by 9 bases, with 21 bases between. The DNA for the CDR3 is TGTGCCACCTCAACGGGGTTCCAGGCCCAAGCTTTCTTT. Translating gives CATSTGFQAQAFF.

This clone showed up just once. CDR3 nucleotide sequence: TGTGCCAGCTCACCTCTAGGTCCCACTAGCGGGGGACCTCACGAGGCCAAAAACATTCAGTACTTC. Amino acid sequence: CASSPLGPTSGGPHEAKNIQYF. This chain joins TRBV18 and TRBJ2-4; 11 bases match TRBD2. Trimming at V came to 3 bases and at J to 1 base, leaving 20 bases not matched to a gene. This CDR3 contains 22 residues. CDR1 is KGHSH, CDR2 LQKENI, per germline.

The gene calls are TRBV5-5 and TRBJ2-7, with D perhaps matching TRBD2 (5 bases). The length of the CDR3 is 16 residues. The germline V gene has CDR1 SGHKS and CDR2 YYEKEE (reference sequence). Trimming pared 4 bases from V and 7 bases from J, leaving 24 bases between. The CDR3 sequence: CASSERTFVGAWEQYF. CDR3 in DNA: TGTGCCAGCAGCGAACGAACCTTCGTGGGAGCCTGGGAGCAGTACTTC.

The V and J genes are TRBV4-1 and TRBJ2-1, with 11 bases identical to TRBD1. V lost 0 bases and J lost 13; bases outside the gene matches: 14. The CDR3 has 17 residues. Per the germline V gene, CDR1 is MGHRA and CDR2 is YSYEKL. This CDR3 reads CASSQDTLSARTGGQFF. CDR3 in DNA: TGCGCCAGCAGCCAAGACACCCTTTCGGCGAGGACAGGGGGCCAGTTCTTC.